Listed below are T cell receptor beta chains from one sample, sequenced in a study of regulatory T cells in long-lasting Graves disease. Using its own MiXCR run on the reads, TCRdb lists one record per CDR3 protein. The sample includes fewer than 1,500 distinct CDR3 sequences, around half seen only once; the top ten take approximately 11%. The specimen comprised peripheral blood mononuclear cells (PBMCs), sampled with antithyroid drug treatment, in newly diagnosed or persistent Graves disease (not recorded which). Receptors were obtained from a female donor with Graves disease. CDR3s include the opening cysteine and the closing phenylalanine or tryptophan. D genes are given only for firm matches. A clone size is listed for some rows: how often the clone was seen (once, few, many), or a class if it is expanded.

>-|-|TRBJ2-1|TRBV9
CASSVEGAPRRYEQFF
TGTGCCAGCAGCGTAGAGGGAGCGCCTCGAAGGTATGAGCAGTTCTTC
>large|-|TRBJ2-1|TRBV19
CASMEGGGAYNEQFF
TGTGCCAGTATGGAGGGCGGGGGCGCCTACAATGAGCAGTTCTTC
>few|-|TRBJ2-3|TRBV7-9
CASSLPRQADSSTDTQYF
TGTGCCAGCAGCCTCCCCCGACAGGCGGATTCTAGCACAGATACGCAGTATTTT
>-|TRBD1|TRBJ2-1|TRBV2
CASRGDRGSYNEQFF
TGTGCCAGCAGGGGAGACAGGGGCTCCTACAATGAGCAGTTCTTC
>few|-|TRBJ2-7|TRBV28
CASSFPPHQVPEDEQYF
TGTGCCAGCAGTTTCCCCCCCCACCAGGTCCCTGAGGACGAGCAGTACTTC
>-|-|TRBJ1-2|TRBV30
CAWEPGPRAGYTF
TGTGCCTGGGAGCCGGGCCCCCGAGCTGGCTACACCTTC
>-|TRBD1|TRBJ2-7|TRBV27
CASSLSSQGSYEQYF
TGTGCCAGCAGTTTATCGTCACAGGGGTCCTACGAGCAGTACTTC
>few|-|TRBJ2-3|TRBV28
CASSLFSGPRGPDTQYF
TGTGCCAGCAGTTTATTCAGCGGTCCCAGGGGCCCAGATACGCAGTATTTT
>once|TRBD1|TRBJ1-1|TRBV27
CASTSGGGEAFF
TGTGCCAGCACCTCAGGGGGTGGTGAAGCTTTCTTT
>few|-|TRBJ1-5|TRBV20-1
CSARRPGVGNQPQHF
TGCAGTGCTAGACGGCCAGGGGTGGGCAATCAGCCCCAGCATTTT
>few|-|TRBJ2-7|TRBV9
CASSGPGSSDEQYF
TGTGCCAGCAGCGGACCCGGGTCCTCCGACGAGCAGTACTTC
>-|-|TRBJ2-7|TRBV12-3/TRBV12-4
CASSESSYEQYF
TGTGCCAGCAGTGAGAGCTCCTACGAGCAGTACTTC
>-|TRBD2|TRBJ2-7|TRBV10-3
CAISLTSGRAAGEQYF
TGTGCCATCAGCCTGACTAGCGGGAGGGCCGCTGGCGAGCAGTACTTC